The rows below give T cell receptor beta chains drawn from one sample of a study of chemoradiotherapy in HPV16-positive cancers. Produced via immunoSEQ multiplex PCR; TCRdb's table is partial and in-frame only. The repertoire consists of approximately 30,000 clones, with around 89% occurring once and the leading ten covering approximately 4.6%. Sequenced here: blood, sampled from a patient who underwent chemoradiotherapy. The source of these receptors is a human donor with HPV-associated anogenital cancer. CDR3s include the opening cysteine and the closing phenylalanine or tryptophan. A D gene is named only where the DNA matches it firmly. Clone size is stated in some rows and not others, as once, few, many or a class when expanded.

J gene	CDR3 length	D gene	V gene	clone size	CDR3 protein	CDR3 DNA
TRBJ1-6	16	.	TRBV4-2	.	CASSPELSTYNSPLHF	TGTGCCAGCAGCCCCGAGCTTAGCACCTATAATTCACCCCTCCACTTT
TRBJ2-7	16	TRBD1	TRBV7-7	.	CATPALPGQSSYEQYF	TGTGCTACCCCAGCTCTTCCGGGACAGAGCTCCTACGAGCAGTACTTC
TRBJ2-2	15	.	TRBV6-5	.	CASSYGDRNTGELFF	TGTGCCAGCAGTTACGGGGACCGAAACACCGGGGAGCTGTTTTTT
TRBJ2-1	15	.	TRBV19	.	CASSMSASLYNEQFF	TGTGCCAGTAGTATGTCGGCGTCCCTCTACAATGAGCAGTTCTTC
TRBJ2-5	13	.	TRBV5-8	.	CASSQGPGETQYF	TGTGCCAGCAGCCAGGGACCTGGAGAGACCCAGTACTTC
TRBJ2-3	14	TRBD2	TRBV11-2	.	CASSLDGGADTQYF	TGTGCCAGCAGCTTAGATGGGGGGGCAGATACGCAGTATTTT
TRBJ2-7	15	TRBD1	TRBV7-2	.	CASSRQGRTNYEQYF	TGTGCCAGCAGCAGACAGGGACGTACCAACTACGAGCAGTACTTC
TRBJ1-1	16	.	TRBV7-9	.	CASSQRAGFLNTEAFF	TGTGCCAGCAGCCAGAGGGCAGGGTTTTTGAACACTGAAGCTTTCTTT
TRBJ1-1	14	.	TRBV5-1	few	CASSAGRANTEAFF	TGCGCCAGCAGCGCGGGACGGGCGAACACTGAAGCTTTCTTT
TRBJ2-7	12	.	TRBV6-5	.	CASSEQVYEQYF	TGTGCCAGCAGTGAACAGGTCTACGAGCAGTACTTC
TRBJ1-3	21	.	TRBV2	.	CASSGLVFGTIQSPRGNTIYF	TGTGCCAGCAGTGGTCTAGTTTTCGGAACTATACAATCACCCCGAGGGAACACCATATATTTT
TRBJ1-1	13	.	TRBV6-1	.	CASSENENTEAFF	TGTGCCAGCAGTGAAAATGAGAACACTGAAGCTTTCTTT
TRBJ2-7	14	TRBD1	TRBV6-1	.	CASSVGQGPYEQYF	TGTGCCAGCAGTGTCGGACAGGGACCCTACGAGCAGTACTTC
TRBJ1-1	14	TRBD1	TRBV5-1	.	CASHRGKEGTEAFF	TGCGCCAGCCACAGGGGAAAAGAGGGAACTGAAGCTTTCTTT
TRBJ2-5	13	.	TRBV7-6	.	CASTHAGAQAQYF	TGTGCCAGCACCCATGCAGGCGCCCAGGCCCAGTACTTC
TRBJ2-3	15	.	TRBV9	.	CASSGSSQPTDTQYF	TGTGCCAGCAGCGGGTCGAGCCAACCAACAGATACGCAGTATTTT
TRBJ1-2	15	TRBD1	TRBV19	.	CASREGQGILNGYTF	TGTGCCAGTAGGGAAGGACAGGGAATCTTAAATGGCTACACCTTC
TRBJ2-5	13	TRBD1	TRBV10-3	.	CAISWDSQETQYF	TGTGCCATCAGTTGGGACAGCCAAGAGACCCAGTACTTC
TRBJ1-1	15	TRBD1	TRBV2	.	CASSVSGGAGTEAFF	TGTGCCAGCAGTGTGTCAGGGGGCGCCGGCACTGAAGCTTTCTTT
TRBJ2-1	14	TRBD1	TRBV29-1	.	CSAQSQGAYNEQFF	TGCAGCGCCCAAAGCCAGGGGGCTTACAATGAGCAGTTCTTC
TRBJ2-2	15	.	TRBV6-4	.	CASSPSGTNTGELFF	TGTGCCAGCAGCCCAAGTGGCACCAACACCGGGGAGCTGTTTTTT
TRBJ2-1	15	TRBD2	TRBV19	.	CASETSGSSYNEQFF	TGTGCCAGTGAGACTAGCGGGAGTTCCTACAATGAGCAGTTCTTC
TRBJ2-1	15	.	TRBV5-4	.	CASSLMAQAYNEQFF	TGTGCCAGCAGCTTGATGGCGCAAGCCTACAATGAGCAGTTCTTC
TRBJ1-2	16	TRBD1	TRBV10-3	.	CANSVSGTGGYYGYTF	TGTGCCAACTCAGTATCCGGGACAGGGGGCTACTATGGCTACACCTTC
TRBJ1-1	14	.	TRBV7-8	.	CASSSHGLNTEAFF	TGTGCCAGCAGCTCGCACGGATTGAACACTGAAGCTTTCTTT
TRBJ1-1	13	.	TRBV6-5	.	CASIRTSPKEAFF	TGTGCCAGCATTAGGACGTCACCGAAAGAAGCTTTCTTT
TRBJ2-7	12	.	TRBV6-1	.	CASRDQTYEQYF	TGTGCCAGCAGGGATCAGACCTACGAGCAGTACTTC
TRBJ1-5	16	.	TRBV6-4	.	CASTRPRGSLNQPQHF	TGTGCCAGCACCCGGCCCAGGGGCTCCCTCAATCAGCCCCAGCATTTT
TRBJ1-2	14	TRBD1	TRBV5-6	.	CASSVGTGGNGYTF	TGTGCCAGCAGCGTAGGGACAGGGGGCAATGGCTACACCTTC
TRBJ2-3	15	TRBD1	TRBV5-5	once	CASSWGTGYTDTQYF	TGTGCCAGCAGCTGGGGGACAGGTTACACAGATACGCAGTATTTT
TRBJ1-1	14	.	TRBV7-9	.	CASSYPTGNTEAFF	TGTGCCAGCAGCTACCCGACAGGGAACACTGAAGCTTTCTTT
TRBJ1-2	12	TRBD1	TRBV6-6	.	CASSPTGGGYTF	TGTGCCAGCAGCCCTACAGGGGGCGGCTACACCTTC
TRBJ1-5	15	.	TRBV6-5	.	CASSQDGYSNQPQHF	TGTGCCAGCAGCCAGGACGGCTATAGCAATCAGCCCCAGCATTTT
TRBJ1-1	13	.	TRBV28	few	CASSFLMNTEAFF	TGTGCCAGCAGTTTCCTCATGAACACTGAAGCTTTCTTT
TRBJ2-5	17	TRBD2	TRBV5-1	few	CASSLALAGGPQETQYF	TGCGCCAGCAGCTTGGCCTTAGCGGGGGGCCCCCAAGAGACCCAGTACTTC
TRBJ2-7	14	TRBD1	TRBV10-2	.	CASSDRGKSYEQYF	TGCGCCAGCAGCGACAGGGGGAAGTCCTACGAGCAGTACTTC
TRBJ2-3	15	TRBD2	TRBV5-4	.	CASSLRLAWTYTQYF	TGTGCCAGCAGCCTAAGACTAGCGTGGACCTATACGCAGTATTTT